The sequence of this T cell receptor beta chain was determined in a study of CD8+ T cells in alopecia areata (dated by TCRdb to about 2018). Background for the entire study: Treated patients were enrolled in an open-label pilot trial of oral tofacitinib, 5 to 10 mg twice daily, for moderate-to-severe alopecia areata. Patients received tofacitinib for 6 to 18 months and were then followed off drug for 6 months to check for delayed response and recurrence. Biopsies were taken from tofacitinib-treated patients at baseline and at 4 and 24 weeks of treatment, and a later scalp biopsy was taken in several of the tofacitinib-treated patients. RNA was extracted with the PAXgene miRNA kit for fixed scalp, the miRNeasy kit for PBMCs, and the RNeasy kit for mouse skin. In humans, TCRbeta sequencing was performed on scalp tissue and on sorted CD4+ and CD8+ peripheral blood T cells from healthy controls and from patients with patchy or totalis/universalis alopecia areata. The study used high-throughput TCRbeta sequencing to examine T cell clonal expansion in alopecia areata, in both the C3H/HeJ mouse model and human patients. Clonality in the scalp was compared among normal scalp (n=4), patchy alopecia areata scalp (n=8), and alopecia totalis/universalis scalp (n=8). Amplification of TCRbeta CDR3 regions was done by immunoSEQ multiplex PCR using 35 Vbeta forward primers and 13 Jbeta reverse primers.

In the paper's terms, the time point label means: baseline before oral tofacitinib. Lesional scalp punch biopsies and peripheral blood were obtained from alopecia areata patients. After PBMCs were isolated by density centrifugation and stained for CD3, CD4 and CD8, a FACSAria was used to sort CD4+ and CD8+ T cells. In the case of this clone: It has no known antigen specificity. It has no much larger one-base neighbor in the sample; base qualities were not kept.

Preparation of the library involved the immunoSEQ multiplex PCR assay. To provide template for TCR sequencing, every sample had RNA extracted and reverse transcribed into cDNA. SuperScript III was used for first-strand cDNA synthesis, primed with a 2:1 mix of oligo-dT and random hexamers. Amplification bias was assessed with a synthetic immune receptor repertoire, and residual bias was removed computationally. The original pipeline was this. Raw reads were preprocessed for error removal, and CDR3 was defined according to IMGT conventions as running from the conserved cysteine to phenylalanine. Clonality was computed as 1 minus the Shannon entropy, with the entropy normalized by log2 of the number of productive unique TCRs. CD4 or CD8 identity of scalp clones was inferred by cross-referencing scalp TCRbeta sequences with sorted blood CD4 and CD8 repertoires. TCRdb retrieved this table from immuneACCESS and kept in-frame rearrangements only. Not all clones are present; in checked studies, unresolved V genes account for under half, and no reason is known for the remainder. V, J and clone size derive from that table, while D and trimming were established from the DNA sequence. Counted in this sample were almost 250,000 clones; 65% to 70% of them appeared once. Around 1.2% of the sample comes from the top ten.

The paper's findings and limits, for the study overall: Unlike mouse skin, where gammadelta T cells dominate, normal human skin contains resident alphabeta T cells that get sequenced too, which complicates analysis of the scalp TCR repertoire. Shared TCR sequences between patients were less evident than in mice, which may be partly attributable to HLA diversity in the patient population. Higher clonality and more expanded CD8+ clones were observed in lesional scalp than in normal scalp, particularly in alopecia totalis/universalis, a finding suggestive of antigenic drive.

The sequence derives from a human donor with alopecia areata. The source was CD4+ T cells sorted from blood, collected at week 0.

CDR3 protein: CAWSVWSGNTIYF. The DNA is as follows: TGTGCCTGGAGTGTGTGGTCTGGAAACACCATATATTTT. This sequence uses TRBV30 and TRBJ1-3; the D gene lacks a confident call. The V end loses 0 bases and the J end loses 1 base, and a stretch of 4 bases separates them. Via the germline V gene (reference sequence), CDR1 is GTSNPN and CDR2 SVGIG. From cysteine to phenylalanine, the CDR3 is 13 amino acids long. Only the CDR3 DNA stays, 39 bases, in frame from base 1.